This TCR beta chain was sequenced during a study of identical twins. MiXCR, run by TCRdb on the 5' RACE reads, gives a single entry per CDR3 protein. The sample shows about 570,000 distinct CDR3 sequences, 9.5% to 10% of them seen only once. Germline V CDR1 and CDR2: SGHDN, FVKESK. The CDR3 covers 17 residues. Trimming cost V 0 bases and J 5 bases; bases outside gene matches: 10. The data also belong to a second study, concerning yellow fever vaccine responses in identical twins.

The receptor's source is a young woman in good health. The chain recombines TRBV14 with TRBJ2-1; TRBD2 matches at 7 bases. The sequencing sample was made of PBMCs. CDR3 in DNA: TGTGCCAGCAGCCAAGAAAGAGGGTATGCGGGGGACAATGAGCAGTTCTTC. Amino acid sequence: CASSQERGYAGDNEQFF. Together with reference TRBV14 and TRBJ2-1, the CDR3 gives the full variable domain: EAGVTQFPSHSVIEKGQTVTLRCDPISGHDNLYWYRRVMGKEIKFLLHFVKESKQDESGMPNNRFLAERTGGTYSTLKVQPAELEDSGVYFCASSQERGYAGDNEQFFGPGTRLTVL.